The present entry profiles one T cell receptor beta chain with its context. Its antigen is unknown. Time point given: sample taken at primary tumor resection. There were 70 to 80 donors, all of them untreated patients with early-stage non-small cell lung cancer. Unsorted whole RNA of tumor, nontumor lung or frozen PBMC was sequenced. The record originates from a study of spatial heterogeneity in lung cancer. Study information: Fewer alpha-chain than beta-chain sequences were consistently detected. Overall study findings and caveats: In blood, ubiquitous expanded tumor TCRs appeared more at resection than follow-up.

TCRdb reprocessed the 5' RACE reads with MiXCR, giving one entry per CDR3 protein. The sample yields about 27,000 distinct CDR3 sequences, 6% to 7.5% seen once. The sequence derives from a male donor with early-stage non-small cell lung cancer. Source: PBMCs, taken at surgery.

CDR3: CASRGGSTDTQYF. DNA of the CDR3: TGTGCCAGCAGGGGGGGGTCCACAGATACGCAGTATTTT. The V call is TRBV28, the J call TRBJ2-3; 7 nucleotides line up with TRBD2. J lost 2 bases, V lost 6 bases, and 2 bases had no gene match. CDR1 MDHEN and CDR2 SYDVKM come from the germline V gene. The CDR3 is 13 amino acids.